A selection of T cell receptor beta chains follows, all from one sample in a study of shared clonotypes between healthy human individuals. Profiling relied on immunoSEQ multiplex PCR, and the TCRdb table lists in-frame clones only, not all of them. The table has around 2.1 million clones, around 95% seen once. Specimen: naive CD4+ T cells sorted from blood. These receptors all come from a man aged 18-30 years in good health. CDR3s include the opening cysteine and the closing phenylalanine or tryptophan. The order of the fields is V gene, clone size, D gene, J gene, CDR3 length, CDR3 protein, CDR3 DNA. The D gene is left open where the match is weak. Size values are once, few and many counts, or a class for expanded clones, and some rows have none.

V gene: TRBV4-1
clone size: once
D gene: .
J gene: TRBJ2-6
CDR3 length: 15
CDR3 protein: CASSSKTSGANVLTF
CDR3 DNA: TGCGCCAGCAGCTCAAAGACGTCAGGGGCCAACGTCCTGACTTTC

V gene: TRBV6-5
clone size: .
D gene: .
J gene: TRBJ2-7
CDR3 length: 12
CDR3 protein: CASSYSPGWQYF
CDR3 DNA: TGTGCCAGCAGTTACTCCCCCGGCTGGCAGTACTTC

V gene: TRBV5-1
clone size: .
D gene: .
J gene: TRBJ2-1
CDR3 length: 13
CDR3 protein: CASSPGLGNEQFF
CDR3 DNA: TGCGCCAGCAGCCCCGGTCTGGGGAATGAGCAGTTCTTC

V gene: TRBV19
clone size: .
D gene: TRBD2
J gene: TRBJ2-7
CDR3 length: 17
CDR3 protein: CASRLSGGTSGTGEQYF
CDR3 DNA: TGTGCCAGTAGGCTATCTGGCGGGACTAGCGGTACCGGCGAGCAGTACTTC

V gene: TRBV27
clone size: .
D gene: TRBD1
J gene: TRBJ2-7
CDR3 length: 16
CDR3 protein: CASSLRGTGVTYEQYF
CDR3 DNA: TGTGCCAGCAGTTTACGGGGGACAGGGGTCACCTACGAGCAGTACTTC

V gene: TRBV6-1
clone size: .
D gene: .
J gene: TRBJ1-1
CDR3 length: 14
CDR3 protein: CASSGPGGRTEAFF
CDR3 DNA: TGTGCCAGCAGTGGCCCCGGGGGTCGCACTGAAGCTTTCTTT

V gene: TRBV28
clone size: .
D gene: TRBD1
J gene: TRBJ2-7
CDR3 length: 16
CDR3 protein: CASSPLGTGKDYEQYF
CDR3 DNA: TGTGCCAGCAGTCCTTTAGGGACAGGGAAGGACTACGAGCAGTACTTC

V gene: TRBV19
clone size: once
D gene: TRBD2
J gene: TRBJ2-3
CDR3 length: 15
CDR3 protein: CASRSGTLGTDTQYF
CDR3 DNA: TGTGCCAGTAGAAGCGGGACGCTTGGGACAGATACGCAGTATTTT

V gene: TRBV19
clone size: .
D gene: .
J gene: TRBJ1-2
CDR3 length: 12
CDR3 protein: CASQGLDYGYTF
CDR3 DNA: TGTGCCAGTCAGGGTCTCGACTATGGCTACACCTTC

V gene: TRBV4-2
clone size: .
D gene: TRBD2
J gene: TRBJ2-5
CDR3 length: 18
CDR3 protein: CASSQELAGGMIQETQYF
CDR3 DNA: TGTGCCAGCAGCCAAGAACTAGCGGGGGGGATGATCCAAGAGACCCAGTACTTC

V gene: TRBV5-6
clone size: .
D gene: TRBD2
J gene: TRBJ2-5
CDR3 length: 17
CDR3 protein: CASSPGTSGFGVETQYF
CDR3 DNA: TGTGCCAGCAGTCCCGGGACTAGCGGGTTTGGGGTAGAGACCCAGTACTTC

V gene: TRBV5-1
clone size: .
D gene: .
J gene: TRBJ1-6
CDR3 length: 18
CDR3 protein: CASSSSRRGLDVSSPLHF
CDR3 DNA: TGCGCCAGCAGCTCCTCCCGACGGGGCTTAGATGTATCGTCACCCCTCCACTTT

V gene: TRBV25-1
clone size: .
D gene: TRBD1
J gene: TRBJ2-5
CDR3 length: 12
CDR3 protein: CATTGQGKTQYF
CDR3 DNA: TGTGCCACTACGGGACAGGGGAAGACCCAGTACTTC

V gene: TRBV19
clone size: .
D gene: .
J gene: TRBJ1-1
CDR3 length: 16
CDR3 protein: CASSIRTGSVNTEAFF
CDR3 DNA: TGTGCCAGTAGTATCAGAACAGGGAGTGTGAACACTGAAGCTTTCTTT

V gene: TRBV6-5
clone size: .
D gene: .
J gene: TRBJ2-1
CDR3 length: 12
CDR3 protein: CASSLKGNKQFF
CDR3 DNA: TGTGCCAGCAGTTTGAAGGGGAATAAGCAGTTCTTC

V gene: TRBV12-5
clone size: .
D gene: .
J gene: TRBJ1-2
CDR3 length: 15
CDR3 protein: CASGLGGGVTYGYTF
CDR3 DNA: TGTGCTAGTGGTTTAGGAGGTGGCGTAACCTATGGCTACACCTTC

V gene: TRBV7-8
clone size: .
D gene: .
J gene: TRBJ1-1
CDR3 length: 15
CDR3 protein: CASSLVGGMNTEAFF
CDR3 DNA: TGTGCCAGCAGCTTAGTCGGGGGAATGAACACTGAAGCTTTCTTT

V gene: TRBV5-1
clone size: few
D gene: TRBD2
J gene: TRBJ2-5
CDR3 length: 15
CDR3 protein: CASSFGLAGFETQYF
CDR3 DNA: TGCGCCAGCAGCTTTGGACTAGCGGGATTTGAGACCCAGTACTTC

V gene: TRBV11-2
clone size: .
D gene: .
J gene: TRBJ2-7
CDR3 length: 11
CDR3 protein: CASRRGREQYF
CDR3 DNA: TGTGCCAGCAGGAGGGGTAGGGAGCAGTACTTC

V gene: TRBV27
clone size: .
D gene: .
J gene: TRBJ1-6
CDR3 length: 13
CDR3 protein: CATSTNFNSPLHF
CDR3 DNA: TGTGCCACTTCAACAAACTTCAATTCACCCCTCCACTTT

V gene: TRBV19
clone size: .
D gene: TRBD2
J gene: TRBJ2-7
CDR3 length: 17
CDR3 protein: CASRPSLLAGDSYEQYF
CDR3 DNA: TGTGCCAGTAGGCCCTCCTTACTAGCGGGGGACTCCTACGAGCAGTACTTC

V gene: TRBV7-7
clone size: .
D gene: .
J gene: TRBJ2-1
CDR3 length: 17
CDR3 protein: CASSRLRARDTGNEQFF
CDR3 DNA: TGTGCTAGCAGCCGCCTCCGGGCCCGGGACACCGGCAATGAGCAGTTCTTC

V gene: TRBV5-1
clone size: .
D gene: TRBD2
J gene: TRBJ2-5
CDR3 length: 14
CDR3 protein: CASSAGGPGETQYF
CDR3 DNA: TGCGCCAGCAGCGCGGGAGGGCCGGGAGAGACCCAGTACTTC

V gene: TRBV5-4
clone size: .
D gene: .
J gene: TRBJ2-1
CDR3 length: 13
CDR3 protein: CASSQDSYNEQFF
CDR3 DNA: TGTGCCAGCAGCCAGGACAGTTACAATGAGCAGTTCTTC

V gene: TRBV7-3
clone size: once
D gene: TRBD1
J gene: TRBJ2-7
CDR3 length: 15
CDR3 protein: CASSLMGQASSEQYF
CDR3 DNA: TGTGCCAGCAGCTTAATGGGACAGGCGTCCAGCGAGCAGTACTTC

V gene: TRBV18
clone size: .
D gene: .
J gene: TRBJ1-1
CDR3 length: 16
CDR3 protein: CASSPTRGDLNTEAFF
CDR3 DNA: TGTGCCAGCTCACCCACCCGTGGAGACCTGAACACTGAAGCTTTCTTT

V gene: TRBV4-2
clone size: .
D gene: .
J gene: TRBJ2-2
CDR3 length: 14
CDR3 protein: CASSREENTGELFF
CDR3 DNA: TGTGCCAGCAGCAGGGAGGAGAACACCGGGGAGCTGTTTTTT

V gene: TRBV10-3
clone size: .
D gene: TRBD2
J gene: TRBJ2-3
CDR3 length: 15
CDR3 protein: CAISSSGKPGEGQYF
CDR3 DNA: TGTGCCATCAGTAGTAGCGGGAAGCCGGGAGAGGGGCAGTATTTT

V gene: TRBV18
clone size: .
D gene: .
J gene: TRBJ1-5
CDR3 length: 16
CDR3 protein: CASSPPLGEGNQPQHF
CDR3 DNA: TGTGCCAGCTCACCACCGTTAGGGGAGGGCAATCAGCCCCAGCATTTT

V gene: TRBV5-1
clone size: .
D gene: TRBD2
J gene: TRBJ2-1
CDR3 length: 17
CDR3 protein: CASSLVGRLAGASEQFF
CDR3 DNA: TGCGCCAGCAGCTTGGTTGGGCGCCTAGCGGGGGCTAGTGAGCAGTTCTTC

V gene: TRBV7-2
clone size: .
D gene: .
J gene: TRBJ2-2
CDR3 length: 15
CDR3 protein: CASSLQVSNTGELFF
CDR3 DNA: TGTGCCAGCAGCTTACAGGTTTCGAACACCGGGGAGCTGTTTTTT

V gene: TRBV6-1
clone size: .
D gene: .
J gene: TRBJ1-5
CDR3 length: 11
CDR3 protein: CASSGNQPQHF
CDR3 DNA: TGTGCCAGCAGTGGTAATCAGCCCCAGCATTTT

V gene: TRBV5-4
clone size: .
D gene: TRBD2
J gene: TRBJ2-5
CDR3 length: 16
CDR3 protein: CASSDIGGRAGETQYF
CDR3 DNA: TGTGCCAGCTCCGATATAGGCGGGAGGGCCGGAGAGACCCAGTACTTC

V gene: TRBV5-1
clone size: .
D gene: TRBD1
J gene: TRBJ1-6
CDR3 length: 15
CDR3 protein: CASSKRTGYNSPLHF
CDR3 DNA: TGCGCCAGCAGCAAAAGGACAGGGTATAATTCACCCCTCCACTTT

V gene: TRBV27
clone size: .
D gene: .
J gene: TRBJ2-1
CDR3 length: 14
CDR3 protein: CASSRWGGQDEQFF
CDR3 DNA: TGTGCCAGCAGTAGGTGGGGGGGCCAGGATGAGCAGTTCTTC

V gene: TRBV30
clone size: .
D gene: .
J gene: TRBJ1-2
CDR3 length: 13
CDR3 protein: CAWGREGHYGYTF
CDR3 DNA: TGTGCCTGGGGCCGGGAGGGACACTATGGCTACACCTTC

V gene: TRBV5-1
clone size: .
D gene: .
J gene: TRBJ1-4
CDR3 length: 18
CDR3 protein: CASSSGPSWAGEGEKLFF
CDR3 DNA: TGCGCCAGCAGCTCGGGCCCCTCATGGGCCGGGGAGGGCGAAAAACTGTTTTTT

V gene: TRBV27
clone size: .
D gene: TRBD2
J gene: TRBJ2-3
CDR3 length: 15
CDR3 protein: CASSAGLPSTDTQYF
CDR3 DNA: TGTGCCAGCAGTGCGGGACTACCAAGCACAGATACGCAGTATTTT

V gene: TRBV30
clone size: .
D gene: .
J gene: TRBJ2-4
CDR3 length: 17
CDR3 protein: CAWSAHTLGLAKNIQYF
CDR3 DNA: TGTGCCTGGAGTGCCCACACGCTAGGGCTGGCCAAAAACATTCAGTACTTC

V gene: TRBV19
clone size: .
D gene: .
J gene: TRBJ1-2
CDR3 length: 14
CDR3 protein: CASSISLPSYGYTF
CDR3 DNA: TGTGCCAGTAGTATTTCCCTTCCAAGCTATGGCTACACCTTC

V gene: TRBV7-6
clone size: .
D gene: .
J gene: TRBJ1-1
CDR3 length: 15
CDR3 protein: CASSPRPSLNTEAFF
CDR3 DNA: TGTGCCAGCAGTCCAAGGCCCAGCCTGAACACTGAAGCTTTCTTT

V gene: TRBV27
clone size: .
D gene: TRBD2
J gene: TRBJ2-3
CDR3 length: 14
CDR3 protein: CATASGGGIDTQYF
CDR3 DNA: TGTGCCACCGCGAGCGGGGGGGGGATAGATACGCAGTATTTT

V gene: TRBV20-1
clone size: .
D gene: .
J gene: TRBJ2-5
CDR3 length: 11
CDR3 protein: CSGTDQETQYF
CDR3 DNA: TGCAGTGGCACTGACCAAGAGACCCAGTACTTC

V gene: TRBV6-1
clone size: .
D gene: .
J gene: TRBJ2-7
CDR3 length: 11
CDR3 protein: CASIRVGEQYF
CDR3 DNA: TGTGCCAGCATAAGGGTAGGGGAGCAGTACTTC

V gene: TRBV4-1
clone size: .
D gene: .
J gene: TRBJ2-5
CDR3 length: 13
CDR3 protein: CASSLMTGETQYF
CDR3 DNA: TGCGCCAGCAGCCTTATGACAGGAGAGACCCAGTACTTC

V gene: TRBV18
clone size: once
D gene: TRBD2
J gene: TRBJ2-1
CDR3 length: 14
CDR3 protein: CASSPGTIPNEQFF
CDR3 DNA: TGTGCCAGCTCACCCGGGACTATACCGAATGAGCAGTTCTTC

V gene: TRBV5-1
clone size: .
D gene: .
J gene: TRBJ1-1
CDR3 length: 13
CDR3 protein: CASSSLLGTEAFF
CDR3 DNA: TGCGCCAGCAGCTCCCTACTAGGCACTGAAGCTTTCTTT

V gene: TRBV2
clone size: .
D gene: .
J gene: TRBJ1-6
CDR3 length: 15
CDR3 protein: CASSGTGNYNSPLHF
CDR3 DNA: TGTGCCAGCAGTGGTACAGGGAATTATAATTCACCCCTCCACTTT

V gene: TRBV29-1
clone size: .
D gene: TRBD1
J gene: TRBJ2-7
CDR3 length: 13
CDR3 protein: CSVESRDRVQQYF
CDR3 DNA: TGCAGCGTTGAGTCCCGGGACAGGGTCCAGCAGTACTTC

V gene: TRBV5-1
clone size: .
D gene: TRBD1
J gene: TRBJ1-2
CDR3 length: 14
CDR3 protein: CASSTTGQGVGYTF
CDR3 DNA: TGCGCCAGCAGCACCACGGGACAGGGGGTTGGCTACACCTTC

V gene: TRBV6-6
clone size: .
D gene: .
J gene: TRBJ2-1
CDR3 length: 14
CDR3 protein: CASSSDGGYNEQFF
CDR3 DNA: TGTGCCAGCAGTTCCGACGGGGGTTACAATGAGCAGTTCTTC

V gene: TRBV30
clone size: .
D gene: .
J gene: TRBJ1-2
CDR3 length: 13
CDR3 protein: CAWSVRREHGYTF
CDR3 DNA: TGTGCCTGGAGTGTAAGGAGGGAACACGGCTACACCTTC

V gene: TRBV5-4
clone size: .
D gene: .
J gene: TRBJ2-3
CDR3 length: 15
CDR3 protein: CASSLRTDSTDTQYF
CDR3 DNA: TGTGCCAGCAGCCTGAGGACGGACTCCACAGATACGCAGTATTTT

V gene: TRBV7-9
clone size: .
D gene: TRBD2
J gene: TRBJ2-5
CDR3 length: 15
CDR3 protein: CASSLSGRALETQYF
CDR3 DNA: TGTGCCAGCAGCTTAAGCGGGAGGGCCCTTGAGACCCAGTACTTC

V gene: TRBV6-1
clone size: once
D gene: TRBD2
J gene: TRBJ2-4
CDR3 length: 15
CDR3 protein: CASSLAGGAKNIQYF
CDR3 DNA: TGTGCCAGCAGCCTAGCGGGGGGGGCCAAAAACATTCAGTACTTC

V gene: TRBV2
clone size: .
D gene: TRBD2
J gene: TRBJ2-3
CDR3 length: 15
CDR3 protein: CASRLGLAGTDTQYF
CDR3 DNA: TGTGCCAGCAGACTGGGACTAGCGGGGACAGATACGCAGTATTTT

V gene: TRBV7-8
clone size: .
D gene: .
J gene: TRBJ1-5
CDR3 length: 13
CDR3 protein: CASSSQEDQPQHF
CDR3 DNA: TGTGCCAGCAGCTCCCAAGAAGATCAGCCCCAGCATTTT